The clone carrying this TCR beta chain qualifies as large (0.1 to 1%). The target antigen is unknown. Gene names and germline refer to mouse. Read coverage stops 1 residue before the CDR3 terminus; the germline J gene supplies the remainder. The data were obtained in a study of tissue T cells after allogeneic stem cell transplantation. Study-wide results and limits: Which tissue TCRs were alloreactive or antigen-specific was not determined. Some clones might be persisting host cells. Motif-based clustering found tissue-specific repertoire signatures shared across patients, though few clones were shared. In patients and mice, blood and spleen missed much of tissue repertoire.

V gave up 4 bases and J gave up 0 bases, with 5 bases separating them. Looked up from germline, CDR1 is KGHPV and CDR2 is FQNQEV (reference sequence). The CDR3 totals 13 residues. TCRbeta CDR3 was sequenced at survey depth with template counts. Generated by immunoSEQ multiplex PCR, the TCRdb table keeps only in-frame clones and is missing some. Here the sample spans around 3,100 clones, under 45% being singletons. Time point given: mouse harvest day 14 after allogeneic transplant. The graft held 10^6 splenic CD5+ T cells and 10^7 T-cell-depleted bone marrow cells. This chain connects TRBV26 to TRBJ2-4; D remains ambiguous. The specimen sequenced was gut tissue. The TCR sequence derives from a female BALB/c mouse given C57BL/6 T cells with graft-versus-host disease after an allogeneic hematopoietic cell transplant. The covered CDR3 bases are TGTGCCAGCAGTCCGGACAGTCAAAACACCTTGTAC. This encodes CASSPDSQNTLY. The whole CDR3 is CASSPDSQNTLYF.